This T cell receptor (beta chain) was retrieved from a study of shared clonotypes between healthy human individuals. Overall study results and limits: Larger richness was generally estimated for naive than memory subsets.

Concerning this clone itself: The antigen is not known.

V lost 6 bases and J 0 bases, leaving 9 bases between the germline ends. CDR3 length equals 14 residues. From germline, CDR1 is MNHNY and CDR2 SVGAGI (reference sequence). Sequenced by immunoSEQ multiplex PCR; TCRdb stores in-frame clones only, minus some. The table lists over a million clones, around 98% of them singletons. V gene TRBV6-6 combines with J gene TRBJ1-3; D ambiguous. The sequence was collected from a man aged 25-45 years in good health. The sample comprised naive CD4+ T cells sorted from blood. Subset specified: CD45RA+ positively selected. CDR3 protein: CASRVSSSGNTIYF. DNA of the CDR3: TGTGCCAGCAGGGTCTCGAGCTCTGGAAACACCATATATTTT.